A single sample gave rise to the 27 T cell receptor beta chains below, sequenced in a study of blood T cell repertoires in COVID-19. Profiling relied on immunoSEQ multiplex PCR, and the TCRdb table lists in-frame clones only, not all of them. The profile shows approximately 140,000 clones, 84% of them singletons. The source material was peripheral blood. These TCRs come from a human donor in a cohort sampled during active COVID-19.

This sequence joins TRBV19 and TRBJ1-2, with TRBD1 as a possible D gene (5 bases). Trimming cost V 7 bases and J 8 bases, with 20 bases left between them. This CDR3 contains 14 residues. Germline CDR1 is LNHDA and CDR2 is SQIVND (reference sequence). The CDR3 bases are TGTGCCAGTACCACCTCCTGGGACTCTCGGGGCTACACCTTC. It specifies CASTTSWDSRGYTF.

CDR3 sequence: CASSSAGPRTDTQYF. The CDR3, as DNA: TGTGCCAGCAGTTCAGCGGGGCCTCGCACAGATACGCAGTATTTT. The chain couples TRBV6-6 to TRBJ2-3, with 7 bases that match TRBD2. The germline V gene has CDR1 MNHNY and CDR2 SVGAGI (reference sequence). CDR3 length: 15 residues. Losses at the gene ends were 4 bases for V and 1 base for J; bases not matched to a gene: 5.

The V gene is TRBV11-3, the J gene TRBJ1-6; TRBD1 might be the D (5 bases). The V and J ends lost 6 bases and 7 bases respectively, with 13 bases between them. The germline V gene encodes CDR1 SGHNT and CDR2 YENEEA. This CDR3 has 14 residues. The CDR3 coding sequence is TGTGCCAGCAGAGCTTCCGGGGGGAATTCACCCCTCCACTTT. Encoded protein: CASRASGGNSPLHF.

The genes are TRBV3-1 (or the pseudogene TRBV3-2) and TRBJ1-3, with a possible D match to TRBD1 (5 bases). The germline gives CDR1 LGHDT, CDR2 YNNKEL (reference sequence). Trimming took off 1 base at V and 1 base at J, with 11 bases between the two ends. CDR3 size: 16 residues. The CDR3 sequence: CASSQAGRESGNTIYF. The CDR3 DNA is TGTGCCAGCAGCCAAGCGGGCAGGGAATCTGGAAACACCATATATTTT.

The genes are TRBV27 and TRBJ2-7; perhaps TRBD1 as D (5 bases). The V and J ends lost 1 base and 2 bases respectively, with 9 bases between them. Per germline, CDR1 MNHEY and CDR2 SMNVEV (reference sequence). The length of the CDR3 is 14 residues. Here the CDR3 reads CASSLLDKPYEQYF. The DNA for the CDR3 is TGTGCCAGCAGTTTATTGGACAAGCCCTACGAGCAGTACTTC.

The table lists this clone with a count of one. V usage is TRBV4-3 and J usage is TRBJ1-1; D ambiguous. This CDR3 region has 15 residues. Germline V gene sequence: CDR1 LGHNA, CDR2 YSLEER. The V gene lost 0 bases and the J gene lost 2 bases, with 10 bases spanning the gap. This CDR3 is CASSQEPTINTEAFF. Written as DNA, the CDR3 is TGCGCCAGCAGCCAAGAGCCGACAATCAACACTGAAGCTTTCTTT.

The CDR3 sequence: CASSSQGQGHEQYF. CDR3 bases: TGTGCCAGCAGCTCCCAGGGACAGGGCCACGAGCAGTACTTC. V and J are TRBV9 and TRBJ2-7; 9 bases fit TRBD1. The CDR3 is 14 amino acids. J was trimmed by 5 bases and V by 4 bases; bases with no gene match: 7. CDR1 is SGDLS and CDR2 is YYNGEE in the germline V gene.

V gene TRBV14 combines with J gene TRBJ2-1; 8 bases line up with TRBD2. The CDR3 contains 16 residues. The V and J ends lost 4 bases and 8 bases, in that order; junction bases with no gene match: 13. Germline assignment: CDR1 SGHDN and CDR2 FVKESK. The CDR3 bases are TGTGCCAGCAGCCCCAGAGCGGGGGCCCCCAGGGATGAGCAGTTCTTC. Amino acid sequence: CASSPRAGAPRDEQFF.

V and J are TRBV5-6 and TRBJ1-2; 12 nucleotides align to TRBD1. The CDR3 has 19 residues. Germline CDR1 and CDR2: SGHDT and YYEEEE. J gave up 0 bases and V 1 base, and 10 bases lay outside the gene matches. The CDR3 DNA reads as TGTGCCAGCAGCTTGAGGGGACAGGGGGCGAATGCAGCTAACTATGGCTACACCTTC. It is translated as CASSLRGQGANAANYGYTF.

The chain employs TRBV12-3 or TRBV12-4 and TRBJ2-5, with 8 bases identical to TRBD2. The CDR3 is made up of 13 amino acids. The V and J ends lost 7 bases and 5 bases, in that order; junction bases with no gene match: 6. The CDR3 bases are TGTGCCAGCACCGGGACTAGTAAGGAGACCCAGTACTTC. Translation: CASTGTSKETQYF.

This clone occurred once. The gene calls are TRBV28 and TRBJ1-4; D possibly corresponds to TRBD1 (6 bases). Trimming took off 5 bases at V and 10 bases at J, with 14 bases between the two ends. Germline values: CDR1 MDHEN, CDR2 SYDVKM. The CDR3 has 13 amino acids. The CDR3 nucleotides are TGTGCCAGCAGTCTAACAGGGTCGGGAAAACTGTTTTTT. As protein: CASSLTGSGKLFF.

This clone was observed a few times. V is TRBV12-5 and J is TRBJ1-5; possibly TRBD1 for D (5 bases). The V gene's germline CDR1 is LGHNT and CDR2 FRNRAP. Trimming removed 1 base from V and 0 bases from J, with 7 bases in between. The CDR3 has 15 amino acids. In DNA, the CDR3 is TGTGCTAGTGGTTTGGGACAGCTTAGCAATCAGCCCCAGCATTTT. Its translation: CASGLGQLSNQPQHF.

The chain joins TRBV28 to TRBJ2-7; 8 bases are a match to TRBD1. With V trimmed by 5 bases and J by 5 bases, 8 bases remained unmatched. The CDR3 length is 14 residues. Per the germline V gene, CDR1 is MDHEN and CDR2 is SYDVKM. CDR3 protein: CASSPTPGGNEQYF. The CDR3, as DNA: TGTGCCAGCAGTCCAACCCCAGGGGGCAACGAGCAGTACTTC.

The chain couples TRBV18 to TRBJ2-7; a weak D match, TRBD2 (7 bases). CDR3 size: 14 residues. Per germline, CDR1 KGHSH and CDR2 LQKENI. Trimming pared 2 bases from V and 7 bases from J, leaving 15 bases between. CDR3 protein: CASSPAGAQEEQYF. CDR3 sequence (DNA): TGTGCCAGCTCACCAGCGGGGGCCCAAGAGGAGCAGTACTTC. Variable domain in full (rest from reference TRBV18 and TRBJ2-7): NAGVMQNPRHLVRRRGQEARLRCSPMKGHSHVYWYRQLPEEGLKFMVYLQKENIIDESGMPKERFSAEFPKEGPSILRIQQVVRGDSAAYFCASSPAGAQEEQYFGPGTRLTVT.

This chain joins TRBV6-2 or TRBV6-3 and TRBJ2-7; the D gene is possibly TRBD2 (6 bases). V gave up 4 bases and J gave up 6 bases, with 19 bases separating them. There are 15 residues in the CDR3. Germline values: CDR1 MNHEY, CDR2 SVGEGT. The CDR3 DNA reads TGTGCCAGCAGTTCCTGGGGGGACTCCTCTGCCGAGCAGTACTTC. It specifies CASSSWGDSSAEQYF.

This clone was picked up one time. The chain joins TRBV7-2 to TRBJ2-3, with TRBD2 identical over 10 bases. J lost 2 bases, V lost 5 bases, and 7 bases had no gene match. In germline, CDR1 is SGHTA, CDR2 FQGNSA. This CDR3 region has 16 residues. The CDR3 region is CASSLRTSGYTDTQYF. The CDR3 DNA follows: TGTGCCAGCAGCCTACGGACTAGCGGTTACACAGATACGCAGTATTTT.

This clone was seen only a few times. The V and J genes are TRBV2 and TRBJ1-1, with D tentatively TRBD1 (6 bases). Germline lookup yields CDR1 SNHLY and CDR2 FYNNEI. V was clipped by 6 bases and J by 1 base, with 12 bases between them. The CDR3 has 14 residues. CDR3 DNA sequence: TGTGCCAGCAGCTCACAGGGTGGGAACACTGAAGCTTTCTTT. This translates into CASSSQGGNTEAFF. Complete variable domain (other parts from reference TRBV2 and TRBJ1-1): EPEVTQTPSHQVTQMGQEVILRCVPISNHLYFYWYRQILGQKVEFLVSFYNNEISEKSEIFDDQFSVERPDGSNFTLKIRSTKLEDSAMYFCASSSQGGNTEAFFGQGTRLTVV.

This clone showed up just once. The rearrangement uses TRBV5-1 and TRBJ1-4; tentatively, D is TRBD1 (5 bases). Per germline, CDR1 SGHRS and CDR2 YFSETQ. The CDR3 length is 13 residues. Trimming cost V 4 bases and J 8 bases, with 12 bases left between them. The CDR3: CASSTQGGEKLFF. The CDR3 DNA follows: TGCGCCAGCAGCACCCAGGGAGGCGAAAAACTGTTTTTT.

This rearrangement joins TRBV2 to TRBJ2-7; weak D call: TRBD2 (5 bases). V dropped 2 bases and J dropped 1 base, with 15 bases sitting between them. The CDR3 runs 16 residues. Germline CDR1 is SNHLY and CDR2 is FYNNEI. Here the CDR3 DNA reads TGTGCCAGCAGTGAATATGAGGGTCGGTGGTCCTACGAGCAGTACTTC. This translates into CASSEYEGRWSYEQYF.

This rearrangement joins TRBV4-3 to TRBJ1-3, with D maybe TRBD1 (5 bases). CDR3 length: 16 amino acids. Germline V CDR1 and CDR2: LGHNA, YSLEER. V was pared by 5 bases and J by 3 bases, with 17 bases between. The CDR3 nucleotides are TGCGCCAGCAGCACACGCCTCAGGGTGGTTGGAAACACCATATATTTT. Translation gives CASSTRLRVVGNTIYF.

This chain links TRBV9 with TRBJ2-6; no clear D gene. The CDR3 contains 16 residues. CDR1 and CDR2 from the germline V gene are SGDLS and YYNGEE. V was cut by 0 bases and J by 1 base, with 8 bases left in between. The CDR3 loop reads CASSVVSFSGANVLTF. CDR3 bases: TGTGCCAGCAGCGTAGTTTCTTTTTCTGGGGCCAACGTCCTGACTTTC.

J is TRBJ2-3 and V is TRBV10-2, with D maybe TRBD2 (5 bases). Germline-derived CDR1 and CDR2 are WSHSY and SAAADI. The CDR3 runs 15 residues. The ends were cut back, 3 bases at V and 5 bases at J, with 15 bases in the middle. In nucleotides, the CDR3 is TGCGCCAGCAGTGAATACGTCGGGGTGGGAGATACGCAGTATTTT. Amino acid sequence: CASSEYVGVGDTQYF.

The chain employs TRBV6-2 or TRBV6-3 and TRBJ2-3; TRBD2 aligns across 10 bases. The J segment lost 2 bases and the V segment lost 2 bases, leaving 10 bases of the junction unmatched. CDR1 is MNHEY and CDR2 is SVGEGT in the germline V gene. The CDR3 loop spans 18 amino acids. CDR3 in DNA: TGTGCCAGCAGTTACACCTCCTCACTAGCGGGGACCACAGATACGCAGTATTTT. This gives the protein CASSYTSSLAGTTDTQYF.

The V gene is TRBV5-1, the J gene TRBJ2-3; 8 bases line up with TRBD2. CDR3 size: 14 residues. V was clipped by 7 bases and J by 3 bases; unmatched bases: 7. The germline gives CDR1 SGHRS, CDR2 YFSETQ. The CDR3 protein is CASGAGDGTDTQYF. The CDR3 bases are TGCGCCAGCGGAGCGGGAGACGGGACAGATACGCAGTATTTT. Full variable domain (outside the CDR3, taken from reference TRBV5-1 and TRBJ2-3): KAGVTQTPRYLIKTRGQQVTLSCSPISGHRSVSWYQQTPGQGLQFLFEYFSETQRNKGNFPGRFSGRQFSNSRSEMNVSTLELGDSALYLCASGAGDGTDTQYFGPGTRLTVL.

CDR3 DNA sequence: TGTGCCAGCAGTGGTGGGGAGGGAGAGGATCAGCCCCAGCATTTT. It translates to CASSGGEGEDQPQHF. The rearrangement links TRBV6-2 or TRBV6-3 to TRBJ1-5; D remains ambiguous. V dropped 5 bases and J dropped 5 bases, with 16 bases sitting between them. Per the germline V gene, CDR1 is MNHEY and CDR2 is SVGEGT. This CDR3 is built from 15 residues.

The chain joins TRBV11-3 to TRBJ1-2; TRBD1 agrees at 8 bases. With V trimmed by 5 bases and J by 4 bases, 9 bases remained unmatched. Germline CDR1 reads SGHNT; CDR2 reads YENEEA. The CDR3 has 15 amino acids. The CDR3 bases are TGTGCCAGCAGCACGAGACAGGGGACGGGCTATGGCTACACCTTC. This translates into CASSTRQGTGYGYTF.

This chain joins TRBV2 and TRBJ1-2; D gene ambiguous. Trimming pared 3 bases from V and 5 bases from J, leaving 10 bases between. Germline V gene lookup returns CDR1 SNHLY and CDR2 FYNNEI. This CDR3 spans 13 amino acids. The DNA for the CDR3 is TGTGCCAGCAGTGAGGGAGGGTGGTATGGCTACACCTTC. Amino acid sequence: CASSEGGWYGYTF.